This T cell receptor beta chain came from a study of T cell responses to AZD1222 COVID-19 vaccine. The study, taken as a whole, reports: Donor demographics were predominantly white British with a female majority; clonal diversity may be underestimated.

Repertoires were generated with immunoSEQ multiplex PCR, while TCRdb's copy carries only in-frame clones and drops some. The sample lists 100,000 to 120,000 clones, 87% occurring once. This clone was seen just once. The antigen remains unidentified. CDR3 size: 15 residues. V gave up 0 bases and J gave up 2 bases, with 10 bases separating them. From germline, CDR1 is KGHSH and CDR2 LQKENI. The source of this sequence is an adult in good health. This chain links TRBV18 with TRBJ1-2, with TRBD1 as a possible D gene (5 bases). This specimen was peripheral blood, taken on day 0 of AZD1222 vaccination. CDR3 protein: CASSPPPGVNYGYTF. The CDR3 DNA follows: TGTGCCAGCTCACCACCTCCGGGGGTAAACTATGGCTACACCTTC.